The entry below gives a single T cell receptor beta chain sequence along with its context. This entry comes from a study of technical replicates of blood from several donors. The repertoire was sequenced with immunoSEQ multiplex PCR; TCRdb's copy has only in-frame clones and lacks some. This sample has more than 70,000 clones, with about 96% found just once. This CDR3 contains 12 residues. V was trimmed by 1 base and J by 5 bases, leaving 6 bases between them. Looked up from germline, CDR1 is KGHSH and CDR2 is LQKENI. J is TRBJ2-7 and V is TRBV18; no reliable D call. The TCR originated in a human donor in good health. The specimen was T cells isolated from PBMCs. CDR3 nucleotide sequence: TGTGCCAGCTCACCACTCAGGAACGAGCAGTACTTC. Protein sequence: CASSPLRNEQYF.